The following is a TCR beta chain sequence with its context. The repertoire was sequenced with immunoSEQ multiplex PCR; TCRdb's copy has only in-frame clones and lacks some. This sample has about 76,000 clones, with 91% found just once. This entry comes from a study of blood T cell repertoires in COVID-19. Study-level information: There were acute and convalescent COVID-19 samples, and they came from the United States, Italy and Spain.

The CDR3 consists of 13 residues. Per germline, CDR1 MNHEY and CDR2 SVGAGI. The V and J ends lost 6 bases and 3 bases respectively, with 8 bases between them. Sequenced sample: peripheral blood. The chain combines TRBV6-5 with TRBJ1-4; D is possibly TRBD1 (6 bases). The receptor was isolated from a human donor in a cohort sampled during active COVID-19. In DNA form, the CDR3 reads TGTGCCAGCAGATCAGGGGCTAATGAAAAACTGTTTTTT. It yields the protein CASRSGANEKLFF.